This TCR beta chain was identified during a study of PD-L1 blockade in urothelial cancer. Across the study: About 90% of the roughly 30 patients were men whose urothelial cancer was bladder-origin. When blood samples were assessed, the median T cell count was around 150,000.

Comments on this clone: The target antigen is unknown.

All patients handed over anywhere from 1 to 8 samples, pretreatment and on-treatment. Study-wide points: Those with durable benefit had larger increases in tumor-associated blood clones at 3 weeks.

The germline V gene has CDR1 KGHSH and CDR2 LQKENI. V lost 2 bases, J lost 11 bases, and 7 bases stayed unmatched. The CDR3 sequence is 13 residues long. Clones were sequenced by immunoSEQ multiplex PCR, and TCRdb holds only the in-frame ones, with some missing. Here the sample spans more than 45,000 clones, about 91% being singletons. Sample: PBMCs, taken around atezolizumab (anti-PD-L1) treatment. The clonotype comes from an elderly man with urothelial cancer. The chain carries TRBV18 and TRBJ2-3; 7 bases match TRBD2. Written as DNA, the CDR3 is TGTGCCAGCTCACCAAAGATCGGGGAGGGGCAGTATTTT. This translates into CASSPKIGEGQYF. Supplemented by reference TRBV18 and TRBJ2-3, the full variable domain reads NAGVMQNPRHLVRRRGQEARLRCSPMKGHSHVYWYRQLPEEGLKFMVYLQKENIIDESGMPKERFSAEFPKEGPSILRIQQVVRGDSAAYFCASSPKIGEGQYFGPGTRLTVL.